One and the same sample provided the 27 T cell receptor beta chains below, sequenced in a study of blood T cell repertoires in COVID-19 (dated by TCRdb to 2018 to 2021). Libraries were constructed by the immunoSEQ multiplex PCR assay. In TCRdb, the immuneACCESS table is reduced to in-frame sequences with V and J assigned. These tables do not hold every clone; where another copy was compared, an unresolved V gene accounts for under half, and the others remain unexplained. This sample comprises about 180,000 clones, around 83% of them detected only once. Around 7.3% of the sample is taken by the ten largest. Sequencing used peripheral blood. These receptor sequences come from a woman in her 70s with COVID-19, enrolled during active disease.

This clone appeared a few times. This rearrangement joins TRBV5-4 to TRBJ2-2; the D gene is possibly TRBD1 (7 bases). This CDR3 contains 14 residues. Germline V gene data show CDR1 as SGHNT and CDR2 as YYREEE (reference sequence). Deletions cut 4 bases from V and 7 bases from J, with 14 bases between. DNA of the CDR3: TGTGCCAGCAGCCCAGGGGGGAGAAGCGGGGAGCTGTTTTTT. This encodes CASSPGGRSGELFF.

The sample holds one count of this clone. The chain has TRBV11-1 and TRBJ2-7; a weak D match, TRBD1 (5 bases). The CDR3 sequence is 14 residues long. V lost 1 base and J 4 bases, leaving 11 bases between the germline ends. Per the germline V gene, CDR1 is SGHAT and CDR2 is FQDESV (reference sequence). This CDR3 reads CASSLGRNRYEQYF. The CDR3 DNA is TGTGCCAGCAGCTTAGGACGAAACAGGTACGAGCAGTACTTC.

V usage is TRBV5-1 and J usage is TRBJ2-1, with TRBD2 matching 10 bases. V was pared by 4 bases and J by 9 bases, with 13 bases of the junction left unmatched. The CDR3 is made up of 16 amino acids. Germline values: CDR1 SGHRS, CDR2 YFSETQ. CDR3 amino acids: CASSPDVGTSVREQFF. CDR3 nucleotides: TGCGCCAGCAGCCCGGATGTCGGGACTAGCGTCCGTGAGCAGTTCTTC.

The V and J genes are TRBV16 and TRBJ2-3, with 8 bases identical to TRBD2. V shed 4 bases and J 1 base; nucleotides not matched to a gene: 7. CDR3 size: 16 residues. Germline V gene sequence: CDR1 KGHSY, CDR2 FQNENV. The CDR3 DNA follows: TGTGCCAGCAGCCTCCAACCAGCGGGAGGCACAGATACGCAGTATTTT. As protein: CASSLQPAGGTDTQYF.

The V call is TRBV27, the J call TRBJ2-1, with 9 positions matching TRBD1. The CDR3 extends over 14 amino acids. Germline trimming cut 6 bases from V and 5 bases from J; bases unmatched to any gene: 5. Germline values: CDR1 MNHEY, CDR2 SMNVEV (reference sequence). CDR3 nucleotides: TGTGCCAGCAGGGGACAGGGAAGAGACAATGAGCAGTTCTTC. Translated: CASRGQGRDNEQFF.

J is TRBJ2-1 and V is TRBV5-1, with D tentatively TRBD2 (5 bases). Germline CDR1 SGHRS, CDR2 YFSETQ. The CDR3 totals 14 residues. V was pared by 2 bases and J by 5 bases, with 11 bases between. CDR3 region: CASSFRGGHNEQFF. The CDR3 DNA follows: TGCGCCAGCAGCTTCCGGGGTGGTCACAATGAGCAGTTCTTC.

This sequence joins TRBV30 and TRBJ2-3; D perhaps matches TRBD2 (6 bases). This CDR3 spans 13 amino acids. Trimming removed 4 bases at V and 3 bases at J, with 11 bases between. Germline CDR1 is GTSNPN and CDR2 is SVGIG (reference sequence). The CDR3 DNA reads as TGTGCCTGGACGGCGGGGCGAACAGATACGCAGTATTTT. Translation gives CAWTAGRTDTQYF. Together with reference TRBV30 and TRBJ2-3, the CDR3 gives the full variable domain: SQTIHQWPATLVQPVGSPLSLECTVEGTSNPNLYWYRQAAGRGLQLLFYSVGIGQISSEVPQNLSASRPQDRQFILSSKKLLLSDSGFYLCAWTAGRTDTQYFGPGTRLTVL.

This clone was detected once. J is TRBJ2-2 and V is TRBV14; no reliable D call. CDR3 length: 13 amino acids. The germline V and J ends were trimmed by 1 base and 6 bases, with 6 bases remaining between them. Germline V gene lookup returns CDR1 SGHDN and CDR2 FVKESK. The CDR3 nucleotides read TGTGCCAGCAGCCAAGTTGGCTCCGGGGAGCTGTTTTTT. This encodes CASSQVGSGELFF.

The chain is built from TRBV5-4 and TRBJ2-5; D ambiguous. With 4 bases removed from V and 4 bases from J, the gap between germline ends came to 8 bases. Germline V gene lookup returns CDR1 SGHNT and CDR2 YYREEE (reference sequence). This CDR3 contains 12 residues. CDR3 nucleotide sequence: TGTGCCAGCAGCCCGGGTGCAGAGACCCAGTACTTC. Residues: CASSPGAETQYF.

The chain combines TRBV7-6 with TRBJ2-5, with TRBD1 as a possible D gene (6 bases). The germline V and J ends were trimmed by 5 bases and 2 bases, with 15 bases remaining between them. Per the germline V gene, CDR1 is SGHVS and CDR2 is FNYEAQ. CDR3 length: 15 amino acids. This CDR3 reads CASSPGQTTQETQYF. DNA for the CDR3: TGTGCCAGCAGCCCCGGACAGACTACACAAGAGACCCAGTACTTC.

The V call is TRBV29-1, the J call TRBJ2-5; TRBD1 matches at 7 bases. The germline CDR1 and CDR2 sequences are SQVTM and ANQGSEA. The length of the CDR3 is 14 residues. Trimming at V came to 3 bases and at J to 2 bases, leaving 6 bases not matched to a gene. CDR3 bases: TGCAGCGTTGATGGGGTGGACAGGCAAGAGACCCAGTACTTC. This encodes CSVDGVDRQETQYF.

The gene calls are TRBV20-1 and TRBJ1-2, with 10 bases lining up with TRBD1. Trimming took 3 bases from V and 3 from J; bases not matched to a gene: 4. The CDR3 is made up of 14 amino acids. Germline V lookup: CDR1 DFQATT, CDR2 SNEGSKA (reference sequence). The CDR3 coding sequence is TGCAGTGCTAGTCCCGGGACAGGGGACTATGGCTACACCTTC. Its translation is CSASPGTGDYGYTF.

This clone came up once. The CDR3 bases are TGTGCCAGTAGTTCCAGGACTAGCGCCTACAATGAGCAGTTCTTC. Translated, it gives CASSSRTSAYNEQFF. This chain joins TRBV19 and TRBJ2-1; 9 positions match TRBD2. The V segment lost 5 bases and the J segment 2 bases; nucleotides outside the gene matches: 4. The CDR3 contains 15 residues. Germline CDR1 and CDR2: LNHDA and SQIVND (reference sequence).

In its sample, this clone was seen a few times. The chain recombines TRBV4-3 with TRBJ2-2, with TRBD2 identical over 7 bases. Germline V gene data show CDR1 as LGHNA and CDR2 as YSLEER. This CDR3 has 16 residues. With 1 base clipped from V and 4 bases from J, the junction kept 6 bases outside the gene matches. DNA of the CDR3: TGCGCCAGCAGCCAAGTTGCGACTAGCCCCACCGGGGAGCTGTTTTTT. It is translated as CASSQVATSPTGELFF.

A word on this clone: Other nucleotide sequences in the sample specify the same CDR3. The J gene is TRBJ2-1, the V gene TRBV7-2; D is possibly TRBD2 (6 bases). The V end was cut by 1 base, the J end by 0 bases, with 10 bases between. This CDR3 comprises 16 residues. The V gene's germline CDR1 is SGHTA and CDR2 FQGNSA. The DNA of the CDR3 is TGTGCCAGCAGCTTAGGAGGGACTGGCTCCTACAATGAGCAGTTCTTC. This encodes CASSLGGTGSYNEQFF.

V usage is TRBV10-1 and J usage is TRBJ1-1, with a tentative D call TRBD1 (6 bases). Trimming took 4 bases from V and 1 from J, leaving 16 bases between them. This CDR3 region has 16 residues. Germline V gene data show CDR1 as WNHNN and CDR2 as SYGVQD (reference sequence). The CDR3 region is CASSVLTGDSNTEAFF. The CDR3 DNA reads TGCGCCAGCAGTGTCCTGACAGGAGATTCGAACACTGAAGCTTTCTTT.

The DNA for the CDR3 is TGTGCCAGCAGCGTATGGGGGCGGGGGTTGGGGATATATAGCAATCAGCCCCAGCATTTT. Its protein is CASSVWGRGLGIYSNQPQHF. The chain is built from TRBV9 and TRBJ1-5, with D maybe TRBD1 (6 bases). The germline V and J ends were trimmed by 1 base and 0 bases, with 23 bases remaining between them. The germline V gene has CDR1 SGDLS and CDR2 YYNGEE. The CDR3 has 20 residues.

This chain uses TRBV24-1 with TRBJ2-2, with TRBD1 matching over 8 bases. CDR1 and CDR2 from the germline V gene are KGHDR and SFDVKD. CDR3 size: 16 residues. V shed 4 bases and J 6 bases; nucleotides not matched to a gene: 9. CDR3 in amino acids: CATSDTRGRVAGELFF. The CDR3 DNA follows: TGTGCCACCAGTGACACCAGGGGGCGGGTGGCCGGGGAGCTGTTTTTT.

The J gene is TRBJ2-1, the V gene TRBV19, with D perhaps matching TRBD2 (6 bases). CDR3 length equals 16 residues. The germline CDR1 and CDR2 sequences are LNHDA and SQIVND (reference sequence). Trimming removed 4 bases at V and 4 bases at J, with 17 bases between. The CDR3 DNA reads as TGTGCCAGTAGTAGGATAGGGAGGTCGAAGTACAATGAGCAGTTCTTC. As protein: CASSRIGRSKYNEQFF.

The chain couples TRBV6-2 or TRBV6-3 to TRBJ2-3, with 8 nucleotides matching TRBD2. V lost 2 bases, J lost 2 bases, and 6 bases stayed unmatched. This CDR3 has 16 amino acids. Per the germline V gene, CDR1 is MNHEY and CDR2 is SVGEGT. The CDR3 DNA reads TGTGCCAGCAGTTACCGAGCGGGGGACTACACAGATACGCAGTATTTT. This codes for CASSYRAGDYTDTQYF.

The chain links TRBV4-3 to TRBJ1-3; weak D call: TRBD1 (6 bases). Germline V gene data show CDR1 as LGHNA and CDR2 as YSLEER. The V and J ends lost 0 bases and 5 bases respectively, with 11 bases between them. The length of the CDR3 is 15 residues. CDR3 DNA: TGCGCCAGCAGCCAAGATCGACAGGTTAGAAACACCATATATTTT. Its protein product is CASSQDRQVRNTIYF.

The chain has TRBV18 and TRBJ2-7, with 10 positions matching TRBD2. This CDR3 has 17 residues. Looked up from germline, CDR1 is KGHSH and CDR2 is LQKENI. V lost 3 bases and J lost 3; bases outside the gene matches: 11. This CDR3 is CASSPYPPSGSIYEQYF. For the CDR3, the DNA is TGTGCCAGCTCACCGTATCCCCCTAGCGGGAGTATCTACGAGCAGTACTTC.

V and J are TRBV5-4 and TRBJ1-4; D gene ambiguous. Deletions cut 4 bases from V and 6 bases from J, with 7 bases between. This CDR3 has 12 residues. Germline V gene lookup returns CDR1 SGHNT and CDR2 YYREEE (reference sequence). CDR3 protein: CASSLAYEKLFF. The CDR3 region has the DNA TGTGCCAGCAGCCTGGCTTATGAAAAACTGTTTTTT.

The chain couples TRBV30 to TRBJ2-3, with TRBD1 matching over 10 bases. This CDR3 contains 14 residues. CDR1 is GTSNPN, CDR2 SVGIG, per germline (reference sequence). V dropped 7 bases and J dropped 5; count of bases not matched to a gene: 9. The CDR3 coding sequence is TGTGCCTTAGTCGGGACAGGGGTAAGAGATACGCAGTATTTT. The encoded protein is CALVGTGVRDTQYF.

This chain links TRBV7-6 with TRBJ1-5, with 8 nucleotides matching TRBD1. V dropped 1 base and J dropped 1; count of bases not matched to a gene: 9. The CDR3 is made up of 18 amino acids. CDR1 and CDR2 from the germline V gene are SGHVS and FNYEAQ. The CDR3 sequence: CASSLGTGWDKSNQPQHF. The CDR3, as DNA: TGTGCCAGCAGCTTAGGGACAGGGTGGGATAAAAGCAATCAGCCCCAGCATTTT.

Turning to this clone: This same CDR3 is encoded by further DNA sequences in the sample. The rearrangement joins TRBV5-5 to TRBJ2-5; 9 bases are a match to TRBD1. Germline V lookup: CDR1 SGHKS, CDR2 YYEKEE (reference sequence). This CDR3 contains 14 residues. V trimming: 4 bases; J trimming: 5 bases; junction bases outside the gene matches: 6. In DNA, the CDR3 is TGTGCCAGCAGCAAGGACAGGGGACGCGAGACCCAGTACTTC. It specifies CASSKDRGRETQYF.

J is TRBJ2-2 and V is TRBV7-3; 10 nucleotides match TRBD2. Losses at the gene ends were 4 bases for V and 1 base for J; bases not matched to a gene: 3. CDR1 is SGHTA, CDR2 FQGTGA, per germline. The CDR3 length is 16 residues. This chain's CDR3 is CASSSTSGVNTGELFF. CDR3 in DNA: TGTGCCAGCAGCTCAACTAGCGGGGTGAACACCGGGGAGCTGTTTTTT.